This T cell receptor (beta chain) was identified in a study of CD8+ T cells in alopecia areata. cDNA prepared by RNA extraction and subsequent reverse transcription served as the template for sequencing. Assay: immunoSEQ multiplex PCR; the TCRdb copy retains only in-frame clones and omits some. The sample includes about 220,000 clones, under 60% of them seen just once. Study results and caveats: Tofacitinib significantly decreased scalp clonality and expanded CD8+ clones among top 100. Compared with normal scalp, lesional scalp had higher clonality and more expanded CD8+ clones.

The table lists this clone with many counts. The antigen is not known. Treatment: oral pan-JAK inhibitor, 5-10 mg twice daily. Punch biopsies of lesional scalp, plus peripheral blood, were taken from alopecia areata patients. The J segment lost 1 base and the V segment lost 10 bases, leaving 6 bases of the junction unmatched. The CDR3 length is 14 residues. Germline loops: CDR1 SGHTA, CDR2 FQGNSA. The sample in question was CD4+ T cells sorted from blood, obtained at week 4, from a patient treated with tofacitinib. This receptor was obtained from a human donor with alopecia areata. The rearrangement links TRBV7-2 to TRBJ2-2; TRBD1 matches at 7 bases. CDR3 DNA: TGTGCCACTACGGGACAGATGAACACCGGGGAGCTGTTTTTT. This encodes CATTGQMNTGELFF. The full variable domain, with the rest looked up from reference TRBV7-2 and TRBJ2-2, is GAGVSQSPSNKVTEKGKDVELRCDPISGHTALYWYRQSLGQGLEFLIYFQGNSAPDKSGLPSDRFSAERTGGSVSTLTIQRTQQEDSAVYLCATTGQMNTGELFFGEGSRLTVL.